This TCR beta chain was obtained from a study of T-cell memory formation after mild COVID-19. Study observations and caveats: Shrinking CD4+ clones resided mostly in CM and EM, and CD8+ ones in EMRA.

MiXCR, applied by TCRdb to the 5' RACE reads, yields one record per CDR3 protein. The sample includes a few hundred thousand distinct CDR3 sequences, less than 25% of them seen just once. The junction had 9 bases not matched to a gene; V was cut back by 6 bases and J by 4 bases. CDR1 is MNHNY and CDR2 is SVGAGI in the germline V gene (reference sequence). The CDR3 totals 15 residues. In its sample, this clonotype was seen a few times. Its target is unknown. This chain links TRBV6-6 with TRBJ1-2; 9 positions match TRBD1. The sequencing input was PBMCs or a T cell subset sorted from them (not recorded which). The origin of this receptor is an adult woman who had mild COVID-19 (a few samples of this study predate the infection). Cell type and time point are not known. CDR3 region: CASSEQGARSYGYTF. DNA of the CDR3: TGTGCCAGCAGCGAACAGGGGGCGCGTAGCTATGGCTACACCTTC.